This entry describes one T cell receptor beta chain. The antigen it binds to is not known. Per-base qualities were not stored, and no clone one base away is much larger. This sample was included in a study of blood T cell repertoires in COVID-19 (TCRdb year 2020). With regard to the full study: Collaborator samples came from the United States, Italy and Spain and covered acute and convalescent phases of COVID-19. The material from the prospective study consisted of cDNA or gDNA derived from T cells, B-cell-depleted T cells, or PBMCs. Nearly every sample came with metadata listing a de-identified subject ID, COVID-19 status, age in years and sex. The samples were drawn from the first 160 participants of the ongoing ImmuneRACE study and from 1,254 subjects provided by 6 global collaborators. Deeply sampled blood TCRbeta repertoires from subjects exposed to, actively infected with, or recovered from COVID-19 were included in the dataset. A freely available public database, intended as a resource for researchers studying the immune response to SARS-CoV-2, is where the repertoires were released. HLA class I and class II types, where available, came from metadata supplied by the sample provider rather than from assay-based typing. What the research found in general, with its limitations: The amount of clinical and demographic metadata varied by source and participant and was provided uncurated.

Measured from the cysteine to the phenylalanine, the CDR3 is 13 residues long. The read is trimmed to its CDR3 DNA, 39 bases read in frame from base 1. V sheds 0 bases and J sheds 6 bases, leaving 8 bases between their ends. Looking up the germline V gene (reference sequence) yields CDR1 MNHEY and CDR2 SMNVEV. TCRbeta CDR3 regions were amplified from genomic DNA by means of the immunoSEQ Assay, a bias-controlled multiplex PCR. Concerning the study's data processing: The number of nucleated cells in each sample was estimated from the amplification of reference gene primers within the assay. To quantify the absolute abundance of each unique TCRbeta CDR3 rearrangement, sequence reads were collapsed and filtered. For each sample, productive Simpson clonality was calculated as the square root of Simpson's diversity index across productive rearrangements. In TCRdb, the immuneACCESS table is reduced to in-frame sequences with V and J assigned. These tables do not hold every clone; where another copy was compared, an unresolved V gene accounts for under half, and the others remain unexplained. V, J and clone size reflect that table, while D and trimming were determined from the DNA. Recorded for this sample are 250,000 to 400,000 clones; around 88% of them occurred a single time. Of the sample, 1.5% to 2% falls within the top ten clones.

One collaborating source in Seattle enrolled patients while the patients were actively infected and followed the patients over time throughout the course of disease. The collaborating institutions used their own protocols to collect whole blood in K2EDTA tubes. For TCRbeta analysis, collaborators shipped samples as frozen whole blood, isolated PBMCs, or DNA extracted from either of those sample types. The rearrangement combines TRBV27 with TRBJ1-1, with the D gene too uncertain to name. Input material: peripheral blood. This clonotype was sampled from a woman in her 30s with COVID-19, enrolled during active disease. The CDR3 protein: CASSLSFVSEAFF. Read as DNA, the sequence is TGTGCCAGCAGTTTATCGTTTGTATCTGAAGCTTTCTTT.